This TCR beta chain is drawn from a study of shared clonotypes between healthy human individuals (dated by TCRdb to 2018 to 2020). The study in broad terms: Two women and three men aged 18 to 49 years were included in the cohort. For each donor, CD4 naive and CD4 memory were each given three plates, CD8 naive was given two plates, and CD8 memory was given one plate. The study deeply sequenced blood TCR repertoires of about 5 healthy adults to estimate repertoire size and the extent of clonotype sharing between individuals. Libraries were prepared and TCR repertoires were sequenced by different laboratories using diverse techniques, in order to increase sequencing depth and limit assay-specific biases. Between about 0.94 and 8.9 billion PBMCs per donor were obtained by leukapheresis. The full study reports these points: Sharing across a few donors was observed for approximately 5% of naive CD4, about 4% of naive CD8, about 2.5% of memory CD4, and about 0.38% of memory CD8 clonotypes. Sampling was restricted to blood, and TCR repertoires in tissues likely differ from the TCR repertoires found in blood. Rarefaction of sorted-subset datasets indicated incomplete sequencing despite the large sequencing depth. Pairwise subsampling indicated that sequencing depth was expected to affect the degree of clonotype sharing among donors. Because the study included only a small number of donors, the genetic and exposure-history diversity represented was limited. Compared with non-shared clonotypes, the clonotypes found in all four sorted-subset donors had higher generation probabilities. Larger estimated clonotype richness was generally found for naive subsets than for memory subsets.

CD8 naive samples were CD45RO-negative cells positively selected for CCR7, giving a CD45RA+CCR7+ population that excluded TemRA cells. The donors were healthy, HIV-negative adults who had no recently reported acute infections or vaccinations. All donors were Caucasian adults living in Nashville, Tennessee, USA. Blood was collected by leukapheresis, and PBMCs were isolated by Ficoll-Histopaque density gradient centrifugation and then cryopreserved in liquid nitrogen vapor phase. Analytical flow cytometry was used to check the purity and quantity of each magnetically sorted T cell population. Genomic DNA was isolated from every sorted fraction and measured by UV absorbance on a Nanodrop 2000c. Using the deep immunoSEQ assay, multiplex PCR amplified TCR CDR3 regions from genomic DNA. Genomic DNA extracted from each cell subset was distributed evenly over all wells of several immunoSEQ 96-well plates, and each plate served as one replicate. For sorted subsets, around 200 ng genomic DNA, equal to 30,000 to 35,000 T cell genomes, was loaded into each replicate PCR. Purified libraries were quantified with a Qubit 3.0 fluorometer, sized on a Bioanalyzer 2100, and re-quantified with the KAPA Library Quantification kit. Each immunoSEQ 96-well plate was sequenced on its own single-read 150-cycle Illumina NextSeq 550 flow cell. For the original study's pipeline: The immunoSEQ output contained only junctional sequences without quality scores, so filtering could not match that applied to full-length reads. Sequences were annotated with PyIR, a Python wrapper for IgBLAST v1.9, and V/J genes and CDR3 were assigned using IMGT germline references. Reads were removed for weak V/J assignments (E-value above 1e-6), missing CDR3, stop codons, out-of-frame junctions, or ambiguous translated residues. A V3J clonotype was defined by an identical inferred V gene, J gene, and CDR3 amino acid sequence. Percentage overlap between repertoires was calculated by dividing the number of shared unique clonotypes by the size of the smaller repertoire. Richness of each repertoire was evaluated using RTK rarefaction, the Chao1 estimator, and Recon v2.1 estimates of unobserved clonotypes. Generation probabilities for all TCRbeta clonotypes obtained by the gDNA method from a few donors were computed using OLGA. TCRdb retrieved this table from immuneACCESS and kept in-frame rearrangements only. Not all clones are present; in checked studies, unresolved V genes account for under half, and no reason is known for the remainder. V and J calls and clone size are those listed in that table; D and trimming were worked out from the DNA. The sample table records about 2.1 million clones; just under 95% of these occur just once. The ten largest clones represent around 1.7% of the sample.

As concerns this clone: The antigen it binds to is not known. No qualities accompany the bases; no much larger clone lies one base away.

The CDR3 goes from the cysteine to the phenylalanine over 16 residues. The read is trimmed to its CDR3 DNA, 48 bases read in frame from base 1. V lost 3 bases and J lost 5 bases, and the count of bases not matched to a germline gene is 6. In the germline V gene, CDR1 corresponds to SGDLS and CDR2 to YYNGEE. The V and J segments used are TRBV9 and TRBJ2-2, and TRBD2 aligns with 11 junction nucleotides. The clonotype comes from a man aged 18-30 years in good health. Some clones in this sample may be carry-over from other donors' samples. Specimen: naive CD8+ T cells from PBMCs. This specimen's cell subset or site label, per the study, means: CD45RA+CCR7+. The DNA is as follows: TGTGCCAGCAGCGCAACTAGCGGGAGAGGGACCGGGGAGCTGTTTTTT. This gives the protein CASSATSGRGTGELFF.